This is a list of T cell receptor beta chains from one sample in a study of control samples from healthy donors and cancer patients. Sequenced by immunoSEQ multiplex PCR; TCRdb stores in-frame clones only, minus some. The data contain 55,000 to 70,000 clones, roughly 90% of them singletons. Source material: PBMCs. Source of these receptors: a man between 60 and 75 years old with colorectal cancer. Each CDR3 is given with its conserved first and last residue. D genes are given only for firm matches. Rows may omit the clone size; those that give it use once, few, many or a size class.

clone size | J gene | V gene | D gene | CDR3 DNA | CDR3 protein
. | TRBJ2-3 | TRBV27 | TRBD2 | TGTGCCAGCAGTTTCCTGGGGGGGGGTGGGACAGATACGCAGTATTTT | CASSFLGGGGTDTQYF
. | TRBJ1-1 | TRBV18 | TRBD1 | TGTGCCAGCTCACCAGGCAGGGGGTCTACTGAAGCTTTCTTT | CASSPGRGSTEAFF
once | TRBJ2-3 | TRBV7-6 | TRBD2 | TGTGCCAGCAGCTTAGAGAGCGGGGGGCAACCAGATACGCAGTATTTT | CASSLESGGQPDTQYF
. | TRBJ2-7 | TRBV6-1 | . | TGTGCCAGCAGTGAGTACAGGGCCTACGAGCAGTACTTC | CASSEYRAYEQYF
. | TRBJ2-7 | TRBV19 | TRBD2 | TGTGCCAGTAGTCGGACTAGCGGGGGGGCCTACGAGCAGTACTTC | CASSRTSGGAYEQYF
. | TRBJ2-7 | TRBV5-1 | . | TGCGCCAGCAGCACCAACTACGAGCAGTACTTC | CASSTNYEQYF
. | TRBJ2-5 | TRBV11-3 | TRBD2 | TGTGCCAGCAGCCCAGAGATAGCGGGGGACCAAGAGACCCAGTACTTC | CASSPEIAGDQETQYF
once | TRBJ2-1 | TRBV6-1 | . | TGTGCCAGCAGTGAAGTTTATGGGAATGAGCAGTTCTTC | CASSEVYGNEQFF
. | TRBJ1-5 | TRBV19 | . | TGTGCCACCACGAGAGACCCCTATAGCAATCAGCCCCAGCATTTT | CATTRDPYSNQPQHF
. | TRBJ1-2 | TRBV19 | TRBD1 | TGTGCCAGTACCCCGGGACAGCGATCTTACTATGGCTACACCTTC | CASTPGQRSYYGYTF
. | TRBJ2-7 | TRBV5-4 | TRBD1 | TGTGCCAGCAGCTTGAGGGACAGGGTATACGAGCAGTACTTC | CASSLRDRVYEQYF
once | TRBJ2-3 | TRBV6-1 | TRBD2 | TGTGCCAGCAGTGGACTAGCGGGGGGGCTGCCAGATACGCAGTATTTT | CASSGLAGGLPDTQYF
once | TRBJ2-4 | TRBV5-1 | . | TGCGCCAGCAGCTTGGGGCCGGGGGACATTCAGTACTTC | CASSLGPGDIQYF
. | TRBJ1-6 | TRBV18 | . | TGTGCCAGCTCACAGGGGAATAATTCACCCCTCCACTTT | CASSQGNNSPLHF
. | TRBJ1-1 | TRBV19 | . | TGTGCCAGTCACCACGAGGGGATTCTTCTGAACACTGAAGCTTTCTTT | CASHHEGILLNTEAFF
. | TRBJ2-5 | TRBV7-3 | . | TGTGCCAGCAGCCGGGGACCCCAAGAGACCCAGTACTTC | CASSRGPQETQYF
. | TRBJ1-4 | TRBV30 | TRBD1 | TGTGCCTCCACAGGGCAGGGGGGTGAAAAACTGTTTTTT | CASTGQGGEKLFF
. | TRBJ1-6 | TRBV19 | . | TGTGCCAGTAGTTCACAAAGGGATTCACCCCTCCACTTT | CASSSQRDSPLHF